This passage covers 10 T cell receptor beta chains from one sample sequenced in a study of T cells in localized non-small cell lung cancer. Sequencing used immunoSEQ multiplex PCR; TCRdb keeps in-frame clones, though not all of them. Of tens of thousands of clones in the sample, about 88% are singletons; the top ten hold about 29%. The material sequenced was peripheral blood, taken before any cancer treatment. The receptors were gathered from a male donor aged 60 or older with stage I squamous cell lung carcinoma.

The DNA of the CDR3 is TGTGCCAGCAGCAAAGTGGGGGGCGTTAGCAATCAGCCCCAGCATTTT. As protein: CASSKVGGVSNQPQHF. The chain uses TRBV21-1 and TRBJ1-5. TRBV21-1 is given as a pseudogene. The CDR3 sequence is 16 residues long.

The V call is TRBV27, the J call TRBJ1-6; weak D call: TRBD1 (5 bases). Trimming shortened V by 0 bases and J by 10 bases, and 13 bases separated the two germline ends. This CDR3 comprises 15 residues. The germline CDR1 and CDR2 sequences are MNHEY and SMNVEV (reference sequence). This CDR3 reads CASSLSGGRRSPLHF. CDR3 coding DNA: TGTGCCAGCAGTTTATCGGGGGGGAGGCGGTCACCCCTCCACTTT.

The chain has TRBV18 and TRBJ1-2; possibly TRBD1 for D (5 bases). The CDR3 is made up of 15 amino acids. CDR1 and CDR2 (germline): KGHSH, LQKENI. The V and J ends lost 3 bases and 6 bases respectively, with 17 bases between them. The CDR3, as DNA: TGTGCCAGCTCACCCCTTGGGGGGAAGATGGATGGCTACACCTTC. It specifies CASSPLGGKMDGYTF.

The chain uses TRBV25-1 and TRBJ2-7, with TRBD2 matching over 11 bases. Germline CDR1 reads MGHDK; CDR2 reads SYGVNS. This CDR3 is built from 15 residues. J lost 3 bases, V lost 4 bases, and 5 bases had no gene match. CDR3 protein: CASSGPGTSGYEQYF. CDR3 coding DNA: TGTGCCAGCAGTGGACCCGGGACTAGCGGCTACGAGCAGTACTTC.

This clone appeared once. The gene calls are TRBV28 and TRBJ2-2; TRBD2 matches at 10 bases. This CDR3 spans 15 amino acids. CDR1 and CDR2 (germline): MDHEN, SYDVKM. V dropped 3 bases and J dropped 4; count of bases not matched to a gene: 2. The CDR3 bases are TGTGCCAGCAGTTTCCTAGCGGGGGCCACCGGGGAGCTGTTTTTT. It encodes CASSFLAGATGELFF.

This clone was seen once. CDR3 sequence: CASSSRPIATGTAKETQYF. The CDR3 DNA reads TGTGCCAGCAGCTCCCGACCGATTGCAACCGGGACCGCGAAAGAGACCCAGTACTTC. V gene TRBV7-9 combines with J gene TRBJ2-5; D is perhaps TRBD1 or TRBD2 (5 bases each). Per germline, CDR1 SEHNR and CDR2 FQNEAQ (reference sequence). V dropped 4 bases and J dropped 3 bases, with 27 bases sitting between them. CDR3 length equals 19 residues.

J is TRBJ2-1 and V is TRBV30; 7 nucleotides match TRBD1. The CDR3 runs 12 residues. Germline values: CDR1 GTSNPN, CDR2 SVGIG (reference sequence). V shed 2 bases, J shed 12 bases, and the junction held 7 bases outside the gene matches. CDR3 protein: CAWSRQGDTQFF. CDR3 in DNA: TGTGCCTGGAGTCGACAGGGCGATACGCAGTTCTTC.

The rearrangement links TRBV18 to TRBJ2-1; D is perhaps TRBD1 or TRBD2 (5 bases each). The V gene's germline CDR1 is KGHSH and CDR2 LQKENI. The length of the CDR3 is 15 residues. Trimming pared 4 bases from V and 0 bases from J, leaving 10 bases between. The CDR3 DNA follows: TGTGCCAGCTCACTTCGGGACGGCTCCTACAATGAGCAGTTCTTC. Encoded protein: CASSLRDGSYNEQFF.

Concerning this clone itself: Other nucleotide sequences in the sample specify the same CDR3. The chain is built from TRBV18 and TRBJ2-7; 10 positions agree with TRBD2. This CDR3 has 15 residues. Germline lookup yields CDR1 KGHSH and CDR2 LQKENI. Trimming at V came to 5 bases and at J to 2 bases, leaving 6 bases not matched to a gene. For the CDR3, the DNA is TGTGCCAGCTCATGGACTAGCGGAGATCCCTACGAGCAGTACTTC. Amino acids: CASSWTSGDPYEQYF. Using reference TRBV18 and TRBJ2-7 for the parts outside the CDR3, the full variable domain is NAGVMQNPRHLVRRRGQEARLRCSPMKGHSHVYWYRQLPEEGLKFMVYLQKENIIDESGMPKERFSAEFPKEGPSILRIQQVVRGDSAAYFCASSWTSGDPYEQYFGPGTRLTVT.

V gene TRBV7-2 combines with J gene TRBJ2-7, with D possibly matching TRBD2 (5 bases). Germline assignment: CDR1 SGHTA and CDR2 FQGNSA. V lost 3 bases and J 4 bases, leaving 13 bases between the germline ends. The CDR3 extends over 14 amino acids. The CDR3 reads CASSFRGRVYEQYF. CDR3 nucleotide sequence: TGTGCCAGCAGCTTCCGTGGGAGAGTGTACGAGCAGTACTTC.